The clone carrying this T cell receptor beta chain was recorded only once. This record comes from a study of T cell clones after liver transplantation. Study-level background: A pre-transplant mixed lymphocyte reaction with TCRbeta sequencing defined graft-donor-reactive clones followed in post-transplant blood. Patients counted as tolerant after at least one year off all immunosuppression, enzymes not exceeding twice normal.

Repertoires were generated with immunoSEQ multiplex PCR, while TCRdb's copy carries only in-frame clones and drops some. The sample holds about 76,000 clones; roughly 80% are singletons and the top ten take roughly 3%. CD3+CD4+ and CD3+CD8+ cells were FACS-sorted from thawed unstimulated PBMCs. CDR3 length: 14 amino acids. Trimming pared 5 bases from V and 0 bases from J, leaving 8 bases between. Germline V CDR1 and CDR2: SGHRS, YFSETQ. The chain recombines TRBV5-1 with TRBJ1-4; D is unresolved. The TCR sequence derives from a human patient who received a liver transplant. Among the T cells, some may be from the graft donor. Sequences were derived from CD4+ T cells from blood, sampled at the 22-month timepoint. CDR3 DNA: TGCGCCAGCAGTTACCGATCAACTAATGAAAAACTGTTTTTT. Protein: CASSYRSTNEKLFF.